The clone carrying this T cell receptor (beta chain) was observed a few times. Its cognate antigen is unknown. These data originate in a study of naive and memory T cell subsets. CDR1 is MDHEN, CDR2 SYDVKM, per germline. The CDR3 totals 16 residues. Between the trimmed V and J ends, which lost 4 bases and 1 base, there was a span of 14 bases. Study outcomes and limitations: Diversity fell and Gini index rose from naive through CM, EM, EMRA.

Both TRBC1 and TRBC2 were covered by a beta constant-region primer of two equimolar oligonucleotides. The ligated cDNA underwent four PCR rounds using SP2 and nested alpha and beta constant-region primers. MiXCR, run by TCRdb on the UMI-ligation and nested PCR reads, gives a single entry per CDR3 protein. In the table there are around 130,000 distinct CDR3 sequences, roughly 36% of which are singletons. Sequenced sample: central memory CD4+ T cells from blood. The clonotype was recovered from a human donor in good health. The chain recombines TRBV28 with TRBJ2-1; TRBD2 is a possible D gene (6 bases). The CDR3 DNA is TGTGCCAGCAGTTCCCAGGGCGGGAAGTCCTACAATGAGCAGTTCTTC. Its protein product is CASSSQGGKSYNEQFF.